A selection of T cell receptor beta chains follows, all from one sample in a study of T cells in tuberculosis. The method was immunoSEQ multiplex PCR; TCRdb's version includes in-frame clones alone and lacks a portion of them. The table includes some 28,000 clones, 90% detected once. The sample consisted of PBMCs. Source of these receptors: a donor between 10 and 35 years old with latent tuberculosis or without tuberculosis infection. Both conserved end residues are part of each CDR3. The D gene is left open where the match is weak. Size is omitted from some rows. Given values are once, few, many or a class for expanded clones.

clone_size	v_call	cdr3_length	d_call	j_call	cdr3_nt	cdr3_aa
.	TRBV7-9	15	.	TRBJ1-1	TGTGCCAGCAGCTTAGTGGTGGGCTGGGACACTGAAGCTTTCTTT	CASSLVVGWDTEAFF
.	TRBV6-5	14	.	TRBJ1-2	TGTGCCAGCAATAACAGGGAATCCAACTATGGCTACACCTTC	CASNNRESNYGYTF
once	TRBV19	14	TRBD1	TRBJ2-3	TGTGCCAGTAGTCCCAGGGGGCCGGCAGATACGCAGTATTTT	CASSPRGPADTQYF
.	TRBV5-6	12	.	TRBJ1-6	TGTGCCAGCAGCCGAGGCTACTCACCCCTCCACTTT	CASSRGYSPLHF
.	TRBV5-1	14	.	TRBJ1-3	TGCGCCAGCAGCTTGGAAACTCTCGGAAACACCATATATTTT	CASSLETLGNTIYF
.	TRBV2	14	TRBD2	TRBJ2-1	TGTGCCAGCGTTGCTATATTGGGGGGGGATGAGCAGTTCTTC	CASVAILGGDEQFF
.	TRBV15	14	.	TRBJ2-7	TGTGCCACCAGGGACAGGAGGGGGTCCTACGAGCAGTACTTC	CATRDRRGSYEQYF
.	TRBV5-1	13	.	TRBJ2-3	TGCGCCAGCAGCTCGGCTAGCCCAGATACGCAGTATTTT	CASSSASPDTQYF
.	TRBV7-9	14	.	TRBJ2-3	TGTGCCAGCAGTTCCACTTCATCCCGGGATACGCAGTATTTT	CASSSTSSRDTQYF
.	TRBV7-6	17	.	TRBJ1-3	TGTGCCAGCAGCCTAACCCAGCTATGGGGGGTTGGAAACACCATATATTTT	CASSLTQLWGVGNTIYF
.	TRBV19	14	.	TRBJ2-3	TGTGCCAGTAGTAAAGGGGTAAGCACAGATACGCAGTATTTT	CASSKGVSTDTQYF
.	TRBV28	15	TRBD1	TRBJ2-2	TGTGCCAGCAGGGGGGACAGGGTTTACGCCGGGGAGCTGTTTTTT	CASRGDRVYAGELFF
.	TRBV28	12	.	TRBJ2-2	TGTGCCAGCAGTTCCTCTTCTGGGGAGCTGTTTTTT	CASSSSSGELFF
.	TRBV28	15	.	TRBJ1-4	TGTGCCAGCAGTTTGTTAGGGGCAACTAATGAAAAACTGTTTTTT	CASSLLGATNEKLFF
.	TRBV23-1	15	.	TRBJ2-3	TGCGCCAGCAGTCACCCCGAAATAGGCACAGATACGCAGTATTTT	CASSHPEIGTDTQYF
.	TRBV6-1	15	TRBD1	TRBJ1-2	TGTGCCAGCAGCTCGTTCGGACAGGGGCAAAATGGCTACACCTTC	CASSSFGQGQNGYTF
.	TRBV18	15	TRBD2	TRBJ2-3	TGTGCCAGCTCACCCTCGGGGGGGGGCACAGATACGCAGTATTTT	CASSPSGGGTDTQYF
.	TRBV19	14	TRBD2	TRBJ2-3	TGTGCCAGTAGTATATCTAGCGGGGCAGATACGCAGTATTTT	CASSISSGADTQYF
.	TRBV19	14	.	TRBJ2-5	TGTGCCAGTAGTATGGCCCCGGGGAGAGAGACCCAGTACTTC	CASSMAPGRETQYF
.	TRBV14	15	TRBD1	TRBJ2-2	TGTGCCAGCAGCCTCCGGACAGGGAGCACCGGGGAGCTGTTTTTT	CASSLRTGSTGELFF
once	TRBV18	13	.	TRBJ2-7	TGTGCCAGCTCACCAGGACTTGGCTACGAGCAGTACTTC	CASSPGLGYEQYF
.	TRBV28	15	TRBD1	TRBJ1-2	TGTGCCAGCATGGGCAGGGGGCGCTTCGAGGCTGGCTACACCTTC	CASMGRGRFEAGYTF
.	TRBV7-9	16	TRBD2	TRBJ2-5	TGTGCCAGCAGCGACGCAGCGGGGGGGTACCAAGAGACCCAGTACTTC	CASSDAAGGYQETQYF
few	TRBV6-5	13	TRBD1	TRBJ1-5	TGTGCCAGCCGACAGGGAAACGATCAGCCCCAGCATTTT	CASRQGNDQPQHF
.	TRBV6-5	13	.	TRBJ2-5	TGTGCCAGCAAGCTAGTTGGGCAAGAGACCCAGTACTTC	CASKLVGQETQYF
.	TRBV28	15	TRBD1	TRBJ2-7	TGTGCCAGCAGTCCCCCCGGGACAGGGGGCTTCGAGCAGTACTTC	CASSPPGTGGFEQYF
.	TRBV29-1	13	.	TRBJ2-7	TGCAGCGTAACGGCAGGGGGGCCCCTCGAGCAGTACTTC	CSVTAGGPLEQYF
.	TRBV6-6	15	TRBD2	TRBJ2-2	TGTGCCAGCAGTTACGGGGGGGTAAACACCGGGGAGCTGTTTTTT	CASSYGGVNTGELFF
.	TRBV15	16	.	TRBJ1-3	TGTGCCACCAGCAGAGATTCTCCCCTCTCTGGAAACACCATATATTTT	CATSRDSPLSGNTIYF
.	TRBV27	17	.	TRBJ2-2	TGTGCCAGCAGTTGGGCCCGCCCCGGGGGGCGCACCGGGGAGCTGTTTTTT	CASSWARPGGRTGELFF
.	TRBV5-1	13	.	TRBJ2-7	TGCGCCAGCAGCACCCTCGGCGGCTACGAGCAGTACTTC	CASSTLGGYEQYF
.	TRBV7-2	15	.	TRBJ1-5	TGTGCCAGCAGGCCGGGGGGGGCTCAGGAGCAGCCCCAGCATTTT	CASRPGGAQEQPQHF
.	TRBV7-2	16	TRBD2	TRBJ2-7	TGTGCCAGCAGCTCCGCTAGCGGGGGGGGCTCCTACGAGCAGTACTTC	CASSSASGGGSYEQYF
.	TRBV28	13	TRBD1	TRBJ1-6	TGTGCCAGCAGTGGACAGGGAACGGCACCCCTCCACTTT	CASSGQGTAPLHF
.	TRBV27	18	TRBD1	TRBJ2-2	TGTGCCAGCAGTTTATGGGCCCCGACAGGGACCAACACCGGGGAGCTGTTTTTT	CASSLWAPTGTNTGELFF
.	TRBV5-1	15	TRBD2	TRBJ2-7	TGCGCCAGCAGCTTGGGACTAGCCGGCACCTACGAGCAGTACTTC	CASSLGLAGTYEQYF
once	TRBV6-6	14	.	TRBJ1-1	TGTGCCAGCCTAGTGTCGGCAGGGGTGACTGAAGCTTTCTTT	CASLVSAGVTEAFF
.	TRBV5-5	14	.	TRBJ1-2	TGTGCCAGCAGATACCGGGACAATGCTGAGGGCTACACCTTC	CASRYRDNAEGYTF
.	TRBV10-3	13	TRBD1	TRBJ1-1	TGTGCCATTGCCGGGACAGGGACCACTGAAGCTTTCTTT	CAIAGTGTTEAFF